The rows below give T cell receptor beta chains drawn from one sample of a study of OX40 agonist ivuxolimab in advanced cancers. Here immunoSEQ multiplex PCR was the method, and the copy in TCRdb shows in-frame clones only, minus some. The data hold tens of thousands of clones, with about 88% observed a single time. The sequences come from CD4+ or CD8+ T cells sorted from blood, collected in a trial of the OX40 agonist ivuxolimab. Source of these receptors: an adult with an advanced solid tumor such as melanoma, head and neck, liver or kidney cancer. Each CDR3 is given with its conserved first and last residue. A D gene is named only where the DNA matches it firmly. A clone size is listed for some rows: how often the clone was seen (once, few, many), or a class if it is expanded.

-,TRBV7-2,-,TRBJ2-7,TGTGCCAGCAGCTTAGTTCGCTACGAGCAGTACTTC,CASSLVRYEQYF
-,TRBV28,-,TRBJ2-7,TGTGCCAGCAGAACAGCGACAGGTATCTCCTACGAGCAGTACTTC,CASRTATGISYEQYF
-,TRBV4-1,-,TRBJ1-5,TGCGCCAGCAGCCAAGAGTCACTTAGTTCGTATAGCAATCAGCCCCAGCATTTT,CASSQESLSSYSNQPQHF
-,TRBV7-9,-,TRBJ1-3,TGTGCCAGCAGCTTATTGAGGGGTTCGGGAAACACCATATATTTT,CASSLLRGSGNTIYF
-,TRBV7-6,-,TRBJ1-6,TGTGCCAGCAGCGCCATCCCCGGTCCAGGACGCTCACCCCTCCACTTT,CASSAIPGPGRSPLHF
-,TRBV7-3,-,TRBJ1-1,TGTGCCAGCAGCTTAACATTCGCGGGGAACACTGAAGCTTTCTTT,CASSLTFAGNTEAFF
-,TRBV28,-,TRBJ2-7,TGTGCCAGCAGTTTCGGTCAGGGGGGCTACGAGCAGTACTTC,CASSFGQGGYEQYF
-,TRBV28,-,TRBJ2-7,TGTGCCAGCAGTTTTTCGGTGTACGAGCAGTACTTC,CASSFSVYEQYF
-,TRBV27,TRBD2,TRBJ2-3,TGTGCCAGCAGTCCCCACGGGAGGGCCGGCACAGATACGCAGTATTTT,CASSPHGRAGTDTQYF
-,TRBV27,-,TRBJ1-4,TGTGCCAGCAGTTTCCGTTTGGGTCGGGAAAAACTGTTTTTT,CASSFRLGREKLFF
-,TRBV14,-,TRBJ2-3,TGTGCCAGCAGCCATACCAGCACAGATACGCAGTATTTT,CASSHTSTDTQYF
-,TRBV28,-,TRBJ2-7,TGTGCCAGCAGTGCGGGGTTAGCCTACGAGCAGTACTTC,CASSAGLAYEQYF
once,TRBV11-2,-,TRBJ2-7,TGTGCCAGCAGCTTATTAGGGGAGCTCAACGAGCAGTACTTC,CASSLLGELNEQYF
-,TRBV5-1,-,TRBJ1-2,TGCGCCAGCTTTCGGGTTCGAAAGACCTATGGCTACACCTTC,CASFRVRKTYGYTF
-,TRBV27,TRBD1,TRBJ2-1,TGTGCCAGCAGTTTATGGCAGGGGGTGCACAATGAGCAGTTCTTC,CASSLWQGVHNEQFF
-,TRBV2,-,TRBJ2-1,TGTGCCAGCAGTGTAGCGGACGGGCGATCCTACAATGAGCAGTTCTTC,CASSVADGRSYNEQFF
once,TRBV28,TRBD2,TRBJ2-2,TGTGCCAGCAGCTTTCTCGGGACTAGCGGGAGGGTCGGGGAGCTGTTTTTT,CASSFLGTSGRVGELFF